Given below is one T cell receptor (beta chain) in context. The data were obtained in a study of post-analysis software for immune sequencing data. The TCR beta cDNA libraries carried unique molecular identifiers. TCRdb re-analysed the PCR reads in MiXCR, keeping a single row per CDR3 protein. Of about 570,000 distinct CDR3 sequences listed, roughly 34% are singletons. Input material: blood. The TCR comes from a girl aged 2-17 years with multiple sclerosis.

The CDR3 bases are TGTGCCAGCAGCTTAGGACAGCCGAACCAAGAGACCCAGTACTTC. It yields the protein CASSLGQPNQETQYF. J is TRBJ2-5 and V is TRBV7-9; a weak D match, TRBD1 (5 bases). Germline V gives CDR1 SEHNR, CDR2 FQNEAQ (reference sequence). With 1 base removed from V and 0 bases from J, the gap between germline ends came to 9 bases. The CDR3 contains 15 residues. The variable domain in full, with the rest retrieved from reference TRBV7-9 and TRBJ2-5, is DTGVSQNPRHKITKRGQNVTFRCDPISEHNRLYWYRQTLGQGPEFLTYFQNEAQLEKSRLLSDRFSAERPKGSFSTLEIQRTEQGDSAMYLCASSLGQPNQETQYFGPGTRLLVL.